The present T cell receptor beta chain was sequenced within a study of blood T cells in healthy people across ages. Sample-barcoded 5' priming and a J-beta primer mix drove a second PCR of roughly 6 to 12 cycles. TCRdb passed the 5' RACE reads through MiXCR, listing each CDR3 protein once. Altogether about 1.4 million distinct CDR3 sequences are present, roughly 64% being singletons, with the ten largest covering 6.7%. This sequence was found in a man younger than 35 in good health. The sequenced sample was blood.

CDR3 region: CASSFRRLEQYF. In DNA form, the CDR3 reads TGTGCCAGCAGTTTTCGCAGGCTCGAGCAGTACTTC. This rearrangement joins TRBV12-3 or TRBV12-4 to TRBJ2-5; D is unresolved. Judging by the DNA end, TRBJ2-7 fits better; the J call may be wrong. The CDR3 contains 12 residues.